Listed here are 30 T cell receptor beta chains from one sample, sequenced in a study of blood T cell repertoires in COVID-19 (dated by TCRdb to the early 2020s). Library method: the immunoSEQ multiplex PCR assay. TCRdb carries this immuneACCESS record with in-frame sequences only. Its versions omit some clonotypes, under half of them owing to an unresolved V gene in the studies checked, with the rest unexplained. This sample comprises hundreds of thousands of clones, about nine tenths of them detected only once. The ten most abundant clones make up under 9.5% of the sample. The source material was PBMCs or T cells enriched from blood (not recorded which). The receptors derive from a woman aged 55 to 70 who had recovered from COVID-19.

J is TRBJ2-1 and V is TRBV18; 9 bases fit TRBD2. This CDR3 is 15 amino acids long. Trimming at V came to 3 bases and at J to 7 bases, leaving 7 bases not matched to a gene. CDR1 is KGHSH, CDR2 LQKENI, per germline. CDR3 DNA sequence: TGTGCCAGCTCACCTGCGCGGGGGGGCCTGAATGAGCAGTTCTTC. Its protein is CASSPARGGLNEQFF.

This chain joins TRBV19 and TRBJ1-1, with 7 bases fitting TRBD1. The V and J ends lost 11 bases and 2 bases, in that order; junction bases with no gene match: 8. CDR3 size: 13 residues. Germline CDR1 and CDR2: LNHDA and SQIVND (reference sequence). The DNA for the CDR3 is TGTGCCGCAAGCAGGGGGTTTAACACTGAAGCTTTCTTT. It yields the protein CAASRGFNTEAFF.

With respect to this clone: Other DNA sequences within the sample encode an identical CDR3. V and J are TRBV5-1 and TRBJ2-1; D not certain. V was cut by 0 bases and J by 7 bases, with 8 bases left in between. Germline V lookup: CDR1 SGHRS, CDR2 YFSETQ. This CDR3 contains 13 residues. CDR3 sequence reads: CASSLGPGNEQFF. CDR3 DNA: TGCGCCAGCAGCTTGGGTCCCGGGAATGAGCAGTTCTTC. Drawing the rest from reference TRBV5-1 and TRBJ2-1, the complete variable domain is KAGVTQTPRYLIKTRGQQVTLSCSPISGHRSVSWYQQTPGQGLQFLFEYFSETQRNKGNFPGRFSGRQFSNSRSEMNVSTLELGDSALYLCASSLGPGNEQFFGPGTRLTVL.

The CDR3 bases are TGTGCCACCAGTGATTTGTGGGCCCCCTACGAGCAGTACGTC. It codes for CATSDLWAPYEQYV. V is TRBV24-1 and J is TRBJ2-7; D is ambiguous. This CDR3 has 14 amino acids. The germline CDR1 and CDR2 sequences are KGHDR and SFDVKD. Trimming shortened V by 0 bases and J by 2 bases, and 7 bases separated the two germline ends.

The chain combines TRBV10-3 with TRBJ2-3, with D possibly TRBD2 on 5 matching bases. Germline V lookup: CDR1 ENHRY, CDR2 SYGVKD. The V gene lost 6 bases and the J gene lost 4 bases, with 11 bases spanning the gap. This CDR3 region has 13 residues. CDR3 in amino acids: CAISLAGSDTQYF. In DNA form, the CDR3 reads TGTGCCATCAGCCTAGCCGGGTCAGATACGCAGTATTTT.

This rearrangement joins TRBV12-3 or TRBV12-4 to TRBJ1-2; D unclear. The CDR3 has 13 residues. V shed 6 bases and J shed 3 bases, with 11 bases lying between them. CDR3 in DNA: TGTGCCAGCAGCGGAACAGCCTACTATGGCTACACCTTC. It translates to CASSGTAYYGYTF.

Of note for this clone: Other DNA sequences within the sample encode an identical CDR3. The gene calls are TRBV30 and TRBJ2-7; 7 positions agree with TRBD1. The length of the CDR3 is 11 residues. With V trimmed by 3 bases and J by 4 bases, 0 bases remained unmatched. Germline-derived CDR1 and CDR2 are GTSNPN and SVGIG (reference sequence). The CDR3 coding sequence is TGTGCCTGGAGCAGGGGGTACGAGCAGTACTTC. Translating gives CAWSRGYEQYF.

J is TRBJ2-1 and V is TRBV27; 9 bases agree with TRBD2. From germline, CDR1 is MNHEY and CDR2 SMNVEV (reference sequence). V was pared by 7 bases and J by 3 bases, with 4 bases of the junction left unmatched. CDR3 length: 14 amino acids. This CDR3 reads CASTWRGGYNEQFF. As DNA, the CDR3 is TGTGCCAGCACCTGGCGGGGGGGCTACAATGAGCAGTTCTTC.

J is TRBJ1-1 and V is TRBV28; D is undetermined. The V gene lost 5 bases and the J gene lost 0 bases, with 13 bases spanning the gap. The germline V gene encodes CDR1 MDHEN and CDR2 SYDVKM. The CDR3 runs to 15 residues. The CDR3 DNA follows: TGTGCCAGCAGTCGCGAGGCCCGTATGAACACTGAAGCTTTCTTT. It codes for CASSREARMNTEAFF.

CDR3 sequence (DNA): TGTGCCAGTAGTATGGGACAGCTAAGGGTCGATGGCTACACCTTC. Its protein product is CASSMGQLRVDGYTF. The V gene is TRBV19, the J gene TRBJ1-2; 7 nucleotides agree with TRBD1. CDR1 and CDR2 from the germline V gene are LNHDA and SQIVND (reference sequence). The ends lost 3 bases at V and 6 bases at J; junction bases unmatched: 10. CDR3 length equals 15 residues.

V and J are TRBV20-1 and TRBJ1-1, with TRBD1 matching 7 bases. Germline CDR1 reads DFQATT; CDR2 reads SNEGSKA (reference sequence). The CDR3 loop spans 11 amino acids. The V and J ends lost 5 bases and 8 bases, in that order; junction bases with no gene match: 5. CDR3 nucleotide sequence: TGCAGTGCTCGCCGGGACAGCGAAGCTTTCTTT. The encoded protein is CSARRDSEAFF.

The V call is TRBV10-1, the J call TRBJ2-3; 10 bases are shared with TRBD1. V lost 3 bases and J lost 5; bases outside the gene matches: 5. This CDR3 is 15 amino acids long. CDR1 and CDR2 (germline): WNHNN, SYGVQD (reference sequence). CDR3 in amino acids: CASSEDRGRGDTQYF. Here the CDR3 DNA reads TGCGCCAGCAGTGAAGACAGGGGGCGGGGAGATACGCAGTATTTT.

V usage is TRBV5-5 and J usage is TRBJ1-1; 8 bases fit TRBD1. Germline values: CDR1 SGHKS, CDR2 YYEKEE (reference sequence). This CDR3 is built from 17 residues. The trim removed 0 bases at V and 1 base at J, leaving 8 bases unmatched. The CDR3 region is CASSLGTGFSQNTEAFF. CDR3 sequence (DNA): TGTGCCAGCAGCTTGGGGACAGGGTTTTCCCAGAACACTGAAGCTTTCTTT.

The CDR3 sequence: CASSELAGGYNEQFF. The CDR3 nucleotides read TGTGCCAGCAGTGAACTAGCGGGGGGGTACAATGAGCAGTTCTTC. J is TRBJ2-1 and V is TRBV2; 12 nucleotides agree with TRBD2. CDR3 length: 15 residues. Trimming at V came to 2 bases and at J to 4 bases, leaving 0 bases not matched to a gene. Germline loops: CDR1 SNHLY, CDR2 FYNNEI.

The chain employs TRBV19 and TRBJ1-1, with 7 bases aligning to TRBD1. V trimming: 5 bases; J trimming: 1 base; junction bases outside the gene matches: 10. The CDR3 runs 16 residues. CDR1 LNHDA and CDR2 SQIVND come from the germline V gene (reference sequence). CDR3 amino acids: CASSPRTGWANTEAFF. In nucleotides, the CDR3 is TGTGCCAGTAGTCCTCGGACAGGATGGGCGAACACTGAAGCTTTCTTT.

This sequence joins TRBV27 and TRBJ1-5; a possible D gene is TRBD1 (6 bases). Per the germline V gene, CDR1 is MNHEY and CDR2 is SMNVEV (reference sequence). This CDR3 region has 17 residues. V lost 0 bases, J lost 0 bases, and 12 bases lay in between. The CDR3 coding sequence is TGTGCCAGCAGTTTATCCCTAACAGGGAATAGCAATCAGCCCCAGCATTTT. This sequence encodes CASSLSLTGNSNQPQHF.

The genes are TRBV19 and TRBJ1-1; 7 nucleotides align to TRBD1. The CDR3 totals 14 residues. Germline assignment: CDR1 LNHDA and CDR2 SQIVND (reference sequence). The V and J ends lost 5 bases and 5 bases, in that order; junction bases with no gene match: 8. CDR3 nucleotide sequence: TGTGCCAGTAGTGCTCCGGGACAGCTTACTGAAGCTTTCTTT. As protein: CASSAPGQLTEAFF.

The chain joins TRBV5-1 to TRBJ2-1, with TRBD1 as a possible D gene (5 bases). Trimming removed 2 bases at V and 7 bases at J, with 10 bases between. Per germline, CDR1 SGHRS and CDR2 YFSETQ. The CDR3 length is 13 residues. The CDR3: CASSFDSRNEQFF. In nucleotides, the CDR3 is TGCGCCAGCAGCTTTGACAGTCGGAATGAGCAGTTCTTC.

In nucleotides, the CDR3 is TGCGCCAGCAGCGCCAGGGGGGATACTGCGAACACCGGGGAGCTGTTTTTT. Translating gives CASSARGDTANTGELFF. V and J are TRBV5-1 and TRBJ2-2, with D perhaps TRBD1 (7 bases). This CDR3 has 17 residues. V lost 4 bases and J lost 0, with 16 bases in between. Germline CDR1 reads SGHRS; CDR2 reads YFSETQ.

The genes are TRBV30 and TRBJ1-6, with D perhaps TRBD1 (5 bases). The CDR3 runs 14 residues. V gave up 7 bases and J gave up 9 bases, with 19 bases separating them. Germline V lookup: CDR1 GTSNPN, CDR2 SVGIG (reference sequence). CDR3 protein: CAYNYQGPGSPLHF. DNA for the CDR3: TGTGCCTACAATTACCAGGGTCCCGGTTCACCCCTCCACTTT.

The chain employs TRBV5-6 and TRBJ2-5; D may be TRBD1 (5 bases). Trimming shortened V by 6 bases and J by 4 bases, and 19 bases separated the two germline ends. The CDR3 extends over 15 amino acids. Germline assignment: CDR1 SGHDT and CDR2 YYEEEE. The CDR3 protein is CASTHQRGWRETQYF. The CDR3 DNA follows: TGTGCCAGCACCCACCAAAGGGGATGGCGAGAGACCCAGTACTTC.

V gene TRBV7-8 combines with J gene TRBJ2-3, with a tentative D call TRBD1 (6 bases). This CDR3 spans 15 amino acids. Trimming pared 0 bases from V and 0 bases from J, leaving 7 bases between. Per the germline V gene, CDR1 is SGHVS and CDR2 is FQNEAQ. The CDR3 sequence: CASSLAGGSTDTQYF. CDR3 coding DNA: TGTGCCAGCAGCTTAGCAGGGGGAAGCACAGATACGCAGTATTTT.

V and J are TRBV2 and TRBJ2-7; 8 bases map to TRBD2. The V gene end was trimmed by 4 bases and the J gene end by 9 bases; junction bases not matched to a gene: 14. Germline CDR1 is SNHLY and CDR2 is FYNNEI. The CDR3 runs to 15 residues. CDR3 sequence: CASSAIAGRTVGQYV. The CDR3 DNA reads as TGTGCCAGCAGTGCTATAGCGGGGCGCACCGTGGGGCAGTACGTC.

The rearrangement uses TRBV29-1 and TRBJ2-2; D possibly corresponds to TRBD1 (5 bases). CDR3 length equals 15 residues. Looked up from germline, CDR1 is SQVTM and CDR2 is ANQGSEA. Trimming took off 2 bases at V and 1 base at J, with 11 bases between the two ends. DNA of the CDR3: TGCAGCGTTGAATCCAGGGAAGGGAACACCGGGGAGCTGTTTTTT. Encoded protein: CSVESREGNTGELFF.

The chain has TRBV18 and TRBJ2-3, with D uncertain. Germline CDR1 is KGHSH and CDR2 is LQKENI. V shed 1 base and J shed 0 bases, with 11 bases lying between them. The CDR3 length is 16 residues. CDR3 sequence: CASSPLPVASTDTQYF. The CDR3 region has the DNA TGTGCCAGCTCACCACTCCCGGTCGCTAGCACAGATACGCAGTATTTT.

This sequence joins TRBV24-1 and TRBJ2-2, with TRBD2 matching 8 bases. This CDR3 is 18 amino acids long. V lost 3 bases to trimming and J lost 3 bases; unmatched junction nucleotides: 11. From germline, CDR1 is KGHDR and CDR2 SFDVKD. CDR3 region: CATSDPWGSGGHTGELFF. CDR3 in DNA: TGTGCCACCAGTGATCCCTGGGGGAGCGGGGGACACACCGGGGAGCTGTTTTTT.

This chain links TRBV28 with TRBJ1-5; 8 nucleotides agree with TRBD1. CDR3 length: 15 amino acids. Germline trimming cut 4 bases from V and 4 bases from J; bases unmatched to any gene: 6. CDR1 MDHEN and CDR2 SYDVKM come from the germline V gene. The CDR3 sequence is CASSWPGTGNQPQHF. In nucleotides, the CDR3 is TGTGCCAGCAGTTGGCCGGGGACAGGTAATCAGCCCCAGCATTTT. Filled out from reference TRBV28 and TRBJ1-5, the complete variable domain reads DVKVTQSSRYLVKRTGEKVFLECVQDMDHENMFWYRQDPGLGLRLIYFSYDVKMKEKGDIPEGYSVSREKKERFSLILESASTNQTSMYLCASSWPGTGNQPQHFGDGTRLSIL.

The rearrangement joins TRBV5-1 to TRBJ2-7; 8 nucleotides align to TRBD2. V lost 4 bases, J lost 2 bases, and 5 bases stayed unmatched. This CDR3 comprises 14 residues. In germline, CDR1 is SGHRS, CDR2 YFSETQ. This chain's CDR3 is CASSKTSDTYEQYF. In DNA, the CDR3 is TGCGCCAGCAGCAAGACTAGCGATACCTACGAGCAGTACTTC. Drawing the rest from reference TRBV5-1 and TRBJ2-7, the complete variable domain is KAGVTQTPRYLIKTRGQQVTLSCSPISGHRSVSWYQQTPGQGLQFLFEYFSETQRNKGNFPGRFSGRQFSNSRSEMNVSTLELGDSALYLCASSKTSDTYEQYFGPGTRLTVT.

Regarding this clone: Other DNA sequences in this sample translate to the same CDR3. This sequence joins TRBV30 and TRBJ1-2, with a tentative D call TRBD1 (5 bases). The CDR3 spans 13 residues. Trimming left V 2 bases short and J 0 bases short, with 7 bases between. Germline V gives CDR1 GTSNPN, CDR2 SVGIG (reference sequence). In DNA form, the CDR3 reads TGTGCCTGGAGTTTGACAGCTAACTATGGCTACACCTTC. This encodes CAWSLTANYGYTF.

The chain combines TRBV28 with TRBJ2-5, with D hard to call. The CDR3 has 12 amino acids. CDR1 is MDHEN and CDR2 is SYDVKM in the germline V gene. The ends were cut back, 6 bases at V and 5 bases at J, with 10 bases in the middle. CDR3 sequence reads: CASRWSQETQYF. The DNA of the CDR3 is TGTGCCAGCAGGTGGTCCCAGGAGACCCAGTACTTC.